The 8 T cell receptor beta chains below were found in one sample sequenced in a study of blood T cell repertoires in COVID-19. Using immunoSEQ multiplex PCR, the repertoire was profiled, and TCRdb retains in-frame clones only, with some absent. The repertoire holds 120,000 or so clones, around 80% seen once, with 16% in the top ten. Source material: peripheral blood. The receptors derive from a man aged 60 to 69 with active or convalescent COVID-19.

The chain uses TRBV7-2 and TRBJ2-7; TRBD2 agrees at 13 bases. CDR1 is SGHTA and CDR2 is FQGNSA in the germline V gene. The CDR3 extends over 15 amino acids. The V and J ends lost 5 bases and 5 bases, in that order; junction bases with no gene match: 6. The CDR3 is CASSRTSGSVHEQYF. CDR3 nucleotide sequence: TGTGCCAGCAGCCGGACTAGCGGGAGCGTCCACGAGCAGTACTTC.

The V and J genes are TRBV12-3 or TRBV12-4 and TRBJ1-5; D perhaps matches TRBD1 (5 bases). The CDR3 consists of 13 residues. Trimming pared 7 bases from V and 9 bases from J, leaving 16 bases between. In DNA form, the CDR3 reads TGTGCCAGCACTTCGGGCTTGGGGCGGCCCCAGCATTTT. Translating it yields CASTSGLGRPQHF.

This CDR3 is CASSQDRDEQFF. As DNA, the CDR3 is TGTGCCAGCAGCCAAGACCGCGATGAGCAGTTCTTC. The chain joins TRBV4-2 to TRBJ2-1; D unclear. V was cut by 0 bases and J by 8 bases, with 5 bases left in between. The V gene's germline CDR1 is LGHNA and CDR2 YNFKEQ. This CDR3 has 12 amino acids.

The rearrangement uses TRBV7-8 and TRBJ2-7, with D perhaps matching TRBD1 (6 bases). The ends were cut back, 1 base at V and 5 bases at J, with 9 bases in the middle. The germline CDR1 and CDR2 sequences are SGHVS and FQNEAQ. The CDR3 has 13 amino acids. Here the CDR3 reads CASSLVAGDEQYF. CDR3 sequence (DNA): TGTGCCAGCAGCTTAGTGGCAGGGGACGAGCAGTACTTC.

The rearrangement joins TRBV6-5 to TRBJ2-5, with a tentative D call TRBD2 (5 bases). This CDR3 is built from 14 residues. V dropped 6 bases and J dropped 2 bases, with 13 bases sitting between them. From germline, CDR1 is MNHEY and CDR2 SVGAGI. The CDR3 DNA reads as TGTGCCAGCAGGCCCTTTAGAGGGCAAGAGACCCAGTACTTC. Amino acids: CASRPFRGQETQYF.

Only one count was recorded for this clone. The J gene is TRBJ2-5, the V gene TRBV7-9; D not resolved. Per germline, CDR1 SEHNR and CDR2 FQNEAQ (reference sequence). V was clipped by 1 base and J by 2 bases, with 2 bases between them. The CDR3 totals 12 residues. The CDR3 reads CASSLVQETQYF. CDR3 DNA sequence: TGTGCCAGCAGCTTAGTACAAGAGACCCAGTACTTC.

V and J are TRBV2 and TRBJ2-3; 7 nucleotides match TRBD1. From germline, CDR1 is SNHLY and CDR2 FYNNEI. The CDR3 spans 15 residues. With 6 bases clipped from V and 6 bases from J, the junction kept 12 bases outside the gene matches. The DNA of the CDR3 is TGTGCCAGCAGCAAGGGACAGATCATAGAGGATACGCAGTATTTT. Protein product: CASSKGQIIEDTQYF. The full variable domain, rest sourced from reference TRBV2 and TRBJ2-3, is EPEVTQTPSHQVTQMGQEVILRCVPISNHLYFYWYRQILGQKVEFLVSFYNNEISEKSEIFDDQFSVERPDGSNFTLKIRSTKLEDSAMYFCASSKGQIIEDTQYFGPGTRLTVL.

The rearrangement links TRBV2 to TRBJ1-2; D remains ambiguous. Trimming took off 4 bases at V and 5 bases at J, with 11 bases between the two ends. The CDR3 has 13 amino acids. CDR1 SNHLY and CDR2 FYNNEI come from the germline V gene. This CDR3 reads CASSGRGRYGYTF. The DNA of the CDR3 is TGTGCCAGCAGTGGGAGAGGGCGGTATGGCTACACCTTC.